One and the same sample provided the 30 T cell receptor beta chains below, sequenced in a study of blood T cell repertoires in COVID-19. Assay: immunoSEQ multiplex PCR; the TCRdb copy retains only in-frame clones and omits some. The table includes roughly 230,000 clones, 90% detected once. Material: peripheral blood. These receptors were taken from a woman aged 60-70 years with COVID-19, enrolled during active disease.

The chain joins TRBV5-5 to TRBJ1-4; unclear D gene. Germline lookup yields CDR1 SGHKS and CDR2 YYEKEE (reference sequence). This CDR3 contains 15 residues. V dropped 0 bases and J dropped 2 bases, with 8 bases sitting between them. The CDR3 region is CASSLGGWTNEKLFF. For the CDR3, the DNA is TGTGCCAGCAGCTTGGGCGGGTGGACTAATGAAAAACTGTTTTTT.

The chain carries TRBV7-8 and TRBJ1-6; D may be TRBD1 (6 bases). The CDR3 covers 15 residues. Germline-derived CDR1 and CDR2 are SGHVS and FQNEAQ. Trimming left V 5 bases short and J 4 bases short, with 12 bases between. For the CDR3, the DNA is TGTGCCAGCAGCAAGCCGGGACAATATAATTCACCCCTCCACTTT. It translates to CASSKPGQYNSPLHF.

This clone was seen once. The chain couples TRBV5-5 to TRBJ2-2; 9 positions agree with TRBD1. The V gene end was trimmed by 3 bases and the J gene end by 5 bases; junction bases not matched to a gene: 5. This CDR3 contains 15 residues. Looked up from germline, CDR1 is SGHKS and CDR2 is YYEKEE (reference sequence). The CDR3 DNA sequence: TGTGCCAGCAGCTGGGCCGGGACAGGGACCGGGGAGCTGTTTTTT. This sequence encodes CASSWAGTGTGELFF.

This clone was observed a single time. The chain uses TRBV4-3 and TRBJ1-4, with D perhaps TRBD1 (6 bases). There are 15 residues in the CDR3. Between the trimmed V and J ends, which lost 2 bases and 5 bases, there was a span of 12 bases. Germline CDR1 reads LGHNA; CDR2 reads YSLEER. The CDR3 DNA is TGCGCCAGCAGCCAAACCGACAGGCCCAATGAAAAACTGTTTTTT. Translating gives CASSQTDRPNEKLFF.

This chain uses TRBV7-2 with TRBJ1-1, with TRBD1 as a possible D gene (6 bases). Germline assignment: CDR1 SGHTA and CDR2 FQGNSA. The CDR3 is made up of 15 amino acids. V shed 7 bases and J shed 4 bases, with 19 bases lying between them. CDR3: CASTQAGGASTEAFF. The CDR3, as DNA: TGTGCCAGCACTCAAGCGGGGGGGGCGAGCACTGAAGCTTTCTTT.

This clone was picked up one time. The J gene is TRBJ2-3, the V gene TRBV19; 7 bases map to TRBD2. The CDR3 is made up of 15 amino acids. Trimming at V came to 5 bases and at J to 2 bases, leaving 7 bases not matched to a gene. Per the germline V gene, CDR1 is LNHDA and CDR2 is SQIVND (reference sequence). The CDR3 coding sequence is TGTGCCAGTAGTCGTCCAGCGGGGATCACAGATACGCAGTATTTT. Translated: CASSRPAGITDTQYF.

This chain uses TRBV2 with TRBJ1-1; possibly TRBD1 for D (5 bases). The CDR3 sequence is 12 residues long. From germline, CDR1 is SNHLY and CDR2 FYNNEI. Trimming pared 4 bases from V and 5 bases from J, leaving 8 bases between. The CDR3 DNA reads TGTGCCAGCAGTGTCAGGGCTACTGAAGCTTTCTTT. The encoded protein is CASSVRATEAFF.

V usage is TRBV7-8 and J usage is TRBJ1-2; the D gene is possibly TRBD1 (6 bases). The germline V gene has CDR1 SGHVS and CDR2 FQNEAQ. The CDR3 covers 12 residues. Trimming took off 5 bases at V and 8 bases at J, with 12 bases between the two ends. The CDR3 here is CASSPTGGGYTF. The CDR3 DNA reads as TGTGCCAGCAGCCCCACGGGGGGCGGCTACACCTTC.

The genes are TRBV19 and TRBJ1-1, with 7 bases that match TRBD1. Losses at the gene ends were 6 bases for V and 3 bases for J; bases not matched to a gene: 10. CDR1 and CDR2 from the germline V gene are LNHDA and SQIVND (reference sequence). The CDR3 consists of 15 residues. The CDR3, as DNA: TGTGCCAGTAGGCTACAGGGGAATCAGTACACTGAAGCTTTCTTT. This codes for CASRLQGNQYTEAFF.

V is TRBV2 and J is TRBJ1-1; D perhaps matches TRBD1 (5 bases). CDR1 is SNHLY and CDR2 is FYNNEI in the germline V gene. The CDR3 covers 14 residues. The V gene lost 4 bases and the J gene lost 2 bases, with 11 bases spanning the gap. The CDR3 nucleotides are TGTGCCAGCAGTGTGGGCAGGGCAAACACTGAAGCTTTCTTT. Amino acid sequence: CASSVGRANTEAFF.

The chain employs TRBV19 and TRBJ1-5; weak D call: TRBD1 (5 bases). This CDR3 has 17 amino acids. Trimming took off 2 bases at V and 2 bases at J, with 16 bases between the two ends. Germline CDR1 LNHDA, CDR2 SQIVND (reference sequence). CDR3 DNA: TGTGCCAGTAGTATAATAGGGGAAGTAAGAGGCAATCAGCCCCAGCATTTT. This codes for CASSIIGEVRGNQPQHF.

This clone was seen more than once but under ten times. The chain has TRBV4-3 and TRBJ1-2; tentatively, D is TRBD1 (6 bases). The CDR3 has 14 residues. Germline CDR1 reads LGHNA; CDR2 reads YSLEER. V was cut by 3 bases and J by 5 bases, with 13 bases left in between. The CDR3 DNA is TGCGCCAGCAGCCAGTCAATCAGGGGATATGGCTACACCTTC. Protein sequence: CASSQSIRGYGYTF.

This sequence joins TRBV15 and TRBJ2-7, with 7 bases identical to TRBD1. Trimming cost V 7 bases and J 4 bases; bases outside gene matches: 7. Per the germline V gene, CDR1 is LNHNV and CDR2 is YYDKDF (reference sequence). This CDR3 is built from 13 residues. In DNA, the CDR3 is TGTGCCACCATCGGGACAGAGAGTTACGAGCAGTACTTC. Amino acids: CATIGTESYEQYF.

The chain couples TRBV18 to TRBJ2-5; the D gene is possibly TRBD2 (6 bases). The V and J ends lost 3 bases and 2 bases respectively, with 13 bases between them. The CDR3 totals 15 residues. CDR1 KGHSH and CDR2 LQKENI come from the germline V gene. CDR3 residues: CASSPIDGRQETQYF. CDR3 nucleotides: TGTGCCAGCTCACCCATTGATGGGAGGCAAGAGACCCAGTACTTC.

CDR3 sequence: CASSLFRSGQNTEAFF. DNA for the CDR3: TGTGCCAGCAGTTTATTCAGGTCAGGACAGAACACTGAAGCTTTCTTT. This chain joins TRBV27 and TRBJ1-1; weak D call: TRBD1 (5 bases). Trimming removed 1 base from V and 1 base from J, with 13 bases in between. Germline loops: CDR1 MNHEY, CDR2 SMNVEV (reference sequence). CDR3 size: 16 residues.

The J gene is TRBJ1-2, the V gene TRBV15, with unresolved D. CDR3 length equals 14 residues. V lost 5 bases to trimming and J lost 0 bases, with 10 bases between them. Germline loops: CDR1 LNHNV, CDR2 YYDKDF (reference sequence). CDR3 sequence: CATSRSGTNYGYTF. For the CDR3, the DNA is TGTGCCACCAGCCGGAGCGGGACTAACTATGGCTACACCTTC.

The V call is TRBV5-4, the J call TRBJ2-5; 7 positions agree with TRBD2. This CDR3 has 14 residues. The V and J ends lost 0 bases and 5 bases, in that order; junction bases with no gene match: 4. CDR1 is SGHNT and CDR2 is YYREEE in the germline V gene (reference sequence). The CDR3 loop is CASSLARRGETQYF. The CDR3 DNA sequence: TGTGCCAGCAGCTTGGCTCGGCGGGGGGAGACCCAGTACTTC.

The CDR3 DNA follows: TGTGCCAGCAGTCAGACCCCCCAGGGTCAAAAGGCACATTTT. Its protein product is CASSQTPQGQKAHF. The rearrangement joins TRBV28 to TRBJ1-5; maybe TRBD1 (5 bases). The CDR3 is 14 amino acids. Germline CDR1 is MDHEN and CDR2 is SYDVKM. With 5 bases removed from V and 16 bases from J, the gap between germline ends came to 24 bases.

The rearrangement uses TRBV6-2 or TRBV6-3 and TRBJ2-3, with 9 bases that match TRBD2. The V gene end was trimmed by 2 bases and the J gene end by 6 bases; junction bases not matched to a gene: 6. CDR1 is MNHEY, CDR2 SVGEGT, per germline. The CDR3 sequence is 15 residues long. In DNA form, the CDR3 reads TGTGCCAGCAGTTACCCGACTAGCGGTGCGGATACGCAGTATTTT. Amino acids: CASSYPTSGADTQYF.

This chain links TRBV18 with TRBJ1-2; 7 bases align to TRBD1. Germline V gene lookup returns CDR1 KGHSH and CDR2 LQKENI. There are 17 residues in the CDR3. Trimming removed 1 base from V and 0 bases from J; junction bases left unmatched: 8. The DNA of the CDR3 is TGTGCCAGCTCACCACAGCAGGGGGACCACCCTAACTATGGCTACACCTTC. Its translation is CASSPQQGDHPNYGYTF.

V usage is TRBV27 and J usage is TRBJ1-5, with D perhaps TRBD1 (5 bases). The CDR3 totals 14 residues. V lost 4 bases, J lost 7 bases, and 14 bases lay in between. The V gene's germline CDR1 is MNHEY and CDR2 SMNVEV (reference sequence). CDR3 sequence: CASSSQGSIQPQHF. The DNA for the CDR3 is TGTGCCAGCAGTTCCCAGGGTAGTATCCAGCCCCAGCATTTT.

The genes are TRBV19 and TRBJ1-2; 8 positions match TRBD1. CDR3 length: 13 residues. V shed 5 bases, J shed 7 bases, and the junction held 6 bases outside the gene matches. Germline-derived CDR1 and CDR2 are LNHDA and SQIVND (reference sequence). CDR3 loop: CASSLARGPGYTF. The DNA for the CDR3 is TGTGCCAGTAGTTTGGCCAGGGGGCCTGGCTACACCTTC.

The chain employs TRBV6-1 and TRBJ1-4; D call uncertain. V was cut by 1 base and J by 12 bases, with 15 bases left in between. CDR1 and CDR2 from the germline V gene are MNHNS and SASEGT. This CDR3 has 14 residues. Here the CDR3 reads CASSEGRRLVELFF. In nucleotides, the CDR3 is TGTGCCAGCAGTGAAGGGAGACGTTTAGTGGAACTGTTTTTT.

V is TRBV4-2 and J is TRBJ2-2; 12 bases are shared with TRBD2. The ends lost 5 bases at V and 3 bases at J; junction bases unmatched: 13. The CDR3 covers 19 residues. Germline CDR1 LGHNA, CDR2 YNFKEQ. The CDR3 region is CASSLSLAGGREDTGELFF. The CDR3 bases are TGTGCCAGCAGCTTAAGTCTAGCGGGGGGGCGGGAAGACACCGGGGAGCTGTTTTTT.

The chain couples TRBV18 to TRBJ1-2; D is ambiguous. This CDR3 has 14 amino acids. The V gene's germline CDR1 is KGHSH and CDR2 LQKENI. Trimming left V 2 bases short and J 0 bases short, with 7 bases between. This CDR3 is CASSPTIANYGYTF. For the CDR3, the DNA is TGTGCCAGCTCACCAACGATAGCTAACTATGGCTACACCTTC.

This chain links TRBV6-5 with TRBJ2-2; D not resolved. The V gene lost 5 bases and the J gene lost 6 bases, with 13 bases spanning the gap. The CDR3 is made up of 14 amino acids. Germline loops: CDR1 MNHEY, CDR2 SVGAGI. The CDR3 DNA is TGTGCCAGCAGTCGTAGCCCCGAGGCCGGGGAGCTGTTTTTT. It encodes CASSRSPEAGELFF.

The chain links TRBV2 to TRBJ2-2, with D possibly matching TRBD1 (7 bases). Germline V gives CDR1 SNHLY, CDR2 FYNNEI. V dropped 1 base and J dropped 6 bases, with 9 bases sitting between them. This CDR3 region has 14 residues. The CDR3 region has the DNA TGTGCCAGCAGTGAAGGCAGGGGGGCCGGGGAGCTGTTTTTT. Translated, it gives CASSEGRGAGELFF.

The rearrangement uses TRBV6-6 and TRBJ2-5; D uncertain. This CDR3 region has 13 residues. Trimming pared 3 bases from V and 3 bases from J, leaving 8 bases between. CDR1 and CDR2 from the germline V gene are MNHNY and SVGAGI (reference sequence). The CDR3 protein is CASSYRSEETQYF. CDR3 bases: TGTGCCAGCAGTTATCGGAGTGAAGAGACCCAGTACTTC.

This clone appeared once. The genes are TRBV27 and TRBJ2-7, with 7 positions matching TRBD1. CDR1 is MNHEY, CDR2 SMNVEV, per germline (reference sequence). There are 15 residues in the CDR3. V was clipped by 3 bases and J by 1 base; unmatched bases: 6. The CDR3 DNA is TGTGCCAGCAGTTTCGACAGGGCAGGTTCCTACGAGCAGTACTTC. Protein: CASSFDRAGSYEQYF.

The rearrangement uses TRBV14 and TRBJ1-4; D gene ambiguous. Germline loops: CDR1 SGHDN, CDR2 FVKESK. Trimming shortened V by 1 base and J by 6 bases, and 12 bases separated the two germline ends. This CDR3 is 15 amino acids long. In nucleotides, the CDR3 is TGTGCCAGCAGCCAAGGCAGGTCGTGGGATGAAAAACTGTTTTTT. Its translation is CASSQGRSWDEKLFF.